This TCR beta chain came from a study of shared clonotypes between healthy human individuals. Study-level results: It was anticipated that sequencing depth would influence how many clonotypes donors shared. Naive subsets usually exceeded memory subsets in estimated richness.

On sorted subsets, replicate PCRs used 150 to 250 ng DNA, or 27,000 or so T cell genomes. Method: immunoSEQ multiplex PCR; TCRdb's copy keeps in-frame clones and lacks some. This table has about 2,500,000 clones, approximately 90% appearing once. In the case of this clone: Its antigen is unknown.

This TCR was recovered from a man aged 18 to 30 in good health. Sequenced: naive CD4+ T cells sorted from blood. Noted subset: CD45RA+ positively selected.

The CDR3 spells CASSPKGERVNTGELFF. In nucleotides, the CDR3 is TGTGCCAGCAGCCCTAAAGGGGAGAGGGTGAACACCGGGGAGCTGTTTTTT. This chain connects TRBV7-9 to TRBJ2-2; D may correspond to TRBD1 or TRBD2 (5 bases each). This CDR3 region has 17 residues. The ends were cut back, 5 bases at V and 1 base at J, with 17 bases in the middle. Germline V gene data show CDR1 as SEHNR and CDR2 as FQNEAQ (reference sequence).